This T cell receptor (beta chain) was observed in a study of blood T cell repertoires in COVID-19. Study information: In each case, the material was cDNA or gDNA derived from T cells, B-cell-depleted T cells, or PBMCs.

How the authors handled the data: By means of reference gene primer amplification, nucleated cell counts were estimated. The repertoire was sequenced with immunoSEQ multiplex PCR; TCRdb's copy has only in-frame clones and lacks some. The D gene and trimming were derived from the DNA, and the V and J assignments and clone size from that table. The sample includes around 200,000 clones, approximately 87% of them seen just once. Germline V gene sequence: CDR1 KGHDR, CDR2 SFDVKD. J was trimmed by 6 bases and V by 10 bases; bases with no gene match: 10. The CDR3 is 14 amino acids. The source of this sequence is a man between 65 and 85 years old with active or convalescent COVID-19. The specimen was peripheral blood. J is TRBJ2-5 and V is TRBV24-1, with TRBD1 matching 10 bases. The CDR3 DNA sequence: TGTGCCACTTCGATGGGACAGGGGAAGCAGACCCAGTACTTC. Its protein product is CATSMGQGKQTQYF.